This T cell receptor (beta chain) was recovered during a study of cytomegalovirus exposure and HLA in healthy donors. Notes on the study in general: A classifier reportedly called cytomegalovirus status with high sensitivity and specificity. In vitro checks showed that three CMV-associated chains really do target CMV antigens.

Some clones are missing from TCRdb's copy, which holds only in-frame ones; the method was immunoSEQ multiplex PCR. The table includes about 360,000 clones, about nine tenths detected once. The CDR3 length is 14 residues. The V segment lost 7 bases and the J segment 4 bases; nucleotides outside the gene matches: 8. The germline V gene has CDR1 SEHNR and CDR2 FQNEAQ (reference sequence). With respect to this clone: What it recognizes is unknown.

Donors were drawn from the approximately 120-subject validation cohort, separate from the roughly 700-subject first cohort. The receptor's source is a woman aged 18-29 years in good health and CMV-seronegative. The V and J genes are TRBV7-9 and TRBJ1-2; 8 bases match TRBD1. Sequencing was carried out using PBMCs. CDR3 bases: TGTGCCAGCACCCCGTCCGGGACAGGCTATGGCTACACCTTC. This sequence encodes CASTPSGTGYGYTF.